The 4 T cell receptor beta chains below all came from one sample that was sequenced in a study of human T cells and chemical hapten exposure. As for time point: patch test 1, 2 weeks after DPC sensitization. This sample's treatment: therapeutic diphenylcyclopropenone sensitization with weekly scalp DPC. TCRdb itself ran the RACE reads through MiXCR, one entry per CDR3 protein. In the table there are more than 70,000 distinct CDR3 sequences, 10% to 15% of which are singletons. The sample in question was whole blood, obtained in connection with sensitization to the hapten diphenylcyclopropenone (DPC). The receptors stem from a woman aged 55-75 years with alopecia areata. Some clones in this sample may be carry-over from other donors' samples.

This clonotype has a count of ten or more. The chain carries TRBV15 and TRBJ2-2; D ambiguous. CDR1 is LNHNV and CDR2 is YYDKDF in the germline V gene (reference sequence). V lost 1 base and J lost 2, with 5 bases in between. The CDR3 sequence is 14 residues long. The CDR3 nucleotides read TGTGCCACCAGCAGAGCCTATAACACCGGGGAGCTGTTTTTT. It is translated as CATSRAYNTGELFF. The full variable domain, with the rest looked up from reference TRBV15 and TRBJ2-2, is DAMVIQNPRYQVTQFGKPVTLSCSQTLNHNVMYWYQQKSSQAPKLLFHYYDKDFNNEADTPDNFQSRRPNTSFCFLDIRSPGLGDTAMYLCATSRAYNTGELFFGEGSRLTVL.

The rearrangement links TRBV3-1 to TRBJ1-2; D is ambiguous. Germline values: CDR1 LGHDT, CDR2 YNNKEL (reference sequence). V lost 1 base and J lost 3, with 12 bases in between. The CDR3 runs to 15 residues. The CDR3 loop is CASSQGSGGHYGYTF. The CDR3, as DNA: TGTGCCAGCAGCCAAGGATCCGGAGGGCACTATGGCTACACCTTC.

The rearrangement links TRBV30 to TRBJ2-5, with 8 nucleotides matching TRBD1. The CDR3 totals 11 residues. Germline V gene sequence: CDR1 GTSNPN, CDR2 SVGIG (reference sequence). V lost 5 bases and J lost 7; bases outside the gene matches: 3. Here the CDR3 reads CAWGQGTTQYF. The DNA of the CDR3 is TGTGCCTGGGGACAGGGAACGACCCAGTACTTC.

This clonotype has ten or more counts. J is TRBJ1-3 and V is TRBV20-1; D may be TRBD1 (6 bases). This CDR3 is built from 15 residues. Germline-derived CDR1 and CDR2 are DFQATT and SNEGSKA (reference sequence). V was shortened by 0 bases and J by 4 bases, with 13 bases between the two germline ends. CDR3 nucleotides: TGCAGTGCTAGAGATTCACAGGGCTCAGGAAACACCATATATTTT. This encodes CSARDSQGSGNTIYF.